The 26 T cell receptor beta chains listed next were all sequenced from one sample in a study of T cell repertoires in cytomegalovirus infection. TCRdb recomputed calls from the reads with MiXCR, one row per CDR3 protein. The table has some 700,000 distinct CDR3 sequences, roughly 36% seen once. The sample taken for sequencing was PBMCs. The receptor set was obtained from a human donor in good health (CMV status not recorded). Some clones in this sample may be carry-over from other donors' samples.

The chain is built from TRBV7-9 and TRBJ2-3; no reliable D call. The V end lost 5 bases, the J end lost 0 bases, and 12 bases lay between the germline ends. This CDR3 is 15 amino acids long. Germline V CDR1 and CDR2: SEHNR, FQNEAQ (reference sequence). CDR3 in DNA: TGTGCCAGCAGCCGGGCCCAGAGGAGCACAGATACGCAGTATTTT. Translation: CASSRAQRSTDTQYF.

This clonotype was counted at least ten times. The CDR3 nucleotides are TGTGCCAGCAGTGAAGCCTCAGTAGCGAACACTGAAGCTTTCTTT. Translation: CASSEASVANTEAFF. The gene calls are TRBV6-1 and TRBJ1-1; the D is unclear. The CDR3 runs to 15 residues. Germline CDR1 is MNHNS and CDR2 is SASEGT. V shed 0 bases and J shed 1 base, with 9 bases lying between them.

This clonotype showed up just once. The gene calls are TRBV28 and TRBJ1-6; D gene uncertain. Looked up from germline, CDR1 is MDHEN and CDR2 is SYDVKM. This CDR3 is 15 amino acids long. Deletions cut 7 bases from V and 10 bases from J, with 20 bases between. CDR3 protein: CASTLPGSAYSPLHF. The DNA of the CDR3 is TGTGCCAGCACTCTGCCGGGGTCCGCCTACTCACCCCTCCACTTT. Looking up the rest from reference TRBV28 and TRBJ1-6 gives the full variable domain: DVKVTQSSRYLVKRTGEKVFLECVQDMDHENMFWYRQDPGLGLRLIYFSYDVKMKEKGDIPEGYSVSREKKERFSLILESASTNQTSMYLCASTLPGSAYSPLHFGNGTRLTVT.

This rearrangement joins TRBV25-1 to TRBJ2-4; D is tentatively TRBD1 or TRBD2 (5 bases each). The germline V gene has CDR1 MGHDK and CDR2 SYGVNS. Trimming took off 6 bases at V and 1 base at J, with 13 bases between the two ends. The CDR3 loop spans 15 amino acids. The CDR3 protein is CASRGVGRAKNIQYF. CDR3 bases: TGTGCCAGCAGGGGGGTTGGAAGGGCCAAAAACATTCAGTACTTC.

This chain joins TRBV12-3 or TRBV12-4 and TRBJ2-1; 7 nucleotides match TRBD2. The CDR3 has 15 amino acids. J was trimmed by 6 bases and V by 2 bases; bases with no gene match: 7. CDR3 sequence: CASSLSRAGVNEQFF. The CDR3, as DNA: TGTGCCAGCAGTTTAAGCAGGGCGGGAGTCAATGAGCAGTTCTTC.

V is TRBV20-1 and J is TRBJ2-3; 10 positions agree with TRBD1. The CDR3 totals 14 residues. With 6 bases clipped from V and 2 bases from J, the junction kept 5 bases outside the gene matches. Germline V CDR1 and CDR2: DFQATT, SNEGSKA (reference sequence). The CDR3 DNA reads TGCAGTGCGCCCGGGACAGGGGCCACAGATACGCAGTATTTT. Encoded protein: CSAPGTGATDTQYF.

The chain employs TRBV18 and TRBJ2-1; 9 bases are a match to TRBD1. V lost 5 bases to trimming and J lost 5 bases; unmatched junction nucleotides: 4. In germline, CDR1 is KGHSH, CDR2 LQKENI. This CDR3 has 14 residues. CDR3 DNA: TGTGCCAGCTCAGCCGGGACAGGGAACAATGAGCAGTTCTTC. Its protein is CASSAGTGNNEQFF.

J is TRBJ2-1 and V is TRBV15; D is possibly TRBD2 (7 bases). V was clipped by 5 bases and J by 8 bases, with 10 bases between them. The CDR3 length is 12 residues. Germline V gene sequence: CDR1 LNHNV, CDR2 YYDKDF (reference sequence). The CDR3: CATSGGGHEQFF. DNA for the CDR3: TGTGCCACCAGCGGGGGGGGCCATGAGCAGTTCTTC.

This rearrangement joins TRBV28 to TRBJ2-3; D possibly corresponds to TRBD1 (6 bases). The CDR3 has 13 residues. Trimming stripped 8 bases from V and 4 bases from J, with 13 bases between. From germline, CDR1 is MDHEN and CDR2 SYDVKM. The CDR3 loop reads CASVRGAADTQYF. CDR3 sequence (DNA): TGTGCCAGCGTCAGGGGAGCGGCAGATACGCAGTATTTT.

CDR3 in DNA: TGTGCCAGCATCCCAGGGACCCGCAGCTCCTACGAGCAGTACTTC. Encoded protein: CASIPGTRSSYEQYF. This chain uses TRBV2 with TRBJ2-7; D may be TRBD1 or TRBD2 (5 bases each). Germline loops: CDR1 SNHLY, CDR2 FYNNEI. V lost 7 bases, J lost 0 bases, and 16 bases lay in between. CDR3 length: 15 amino acids.

CDR3 loop: CASSLGGVYNEQFF. The CDR3 nucleotides are TGTGCCAGCAGTTTGGGGGGGGTTTACAATGAGCAGTTCTTC. The rearrangement joins TRBV28 to TRBJ2-1; 7 bases are shared with TRBD2. This CDR3 comprises 14 residues. The V segment lost 3 bases and the J segment 4 bases; nucleotides outside the gene matches: 3. Per the germline V gene, CDR1 is MDHEN and CDR2 is SYDVKM.

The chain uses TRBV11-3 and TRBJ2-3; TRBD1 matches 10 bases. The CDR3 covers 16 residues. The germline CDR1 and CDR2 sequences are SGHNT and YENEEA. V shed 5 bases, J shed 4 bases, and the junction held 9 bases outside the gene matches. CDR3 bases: TGTGCCAGCAGCCTTAGGCCGGGACAGGGGCCAGATACGCAGTATTTT. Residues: CASSLRPGQGPDTQYF.

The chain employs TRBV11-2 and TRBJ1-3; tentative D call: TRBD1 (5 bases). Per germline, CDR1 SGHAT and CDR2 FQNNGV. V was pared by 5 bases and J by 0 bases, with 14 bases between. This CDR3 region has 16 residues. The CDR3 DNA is TGTGCCAGCAGCCGTGGTCCTGGGGGCTCTGGAAACACCATATATTTT. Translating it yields CASSRGPGGSGNTIYF.

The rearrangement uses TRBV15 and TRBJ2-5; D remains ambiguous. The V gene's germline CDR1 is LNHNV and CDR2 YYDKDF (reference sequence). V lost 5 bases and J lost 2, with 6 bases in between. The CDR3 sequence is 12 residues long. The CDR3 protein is CATSQDQETQYF. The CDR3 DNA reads TGTGCCACCAGCCAGGATCAAGAGACCCAGTACTTC.

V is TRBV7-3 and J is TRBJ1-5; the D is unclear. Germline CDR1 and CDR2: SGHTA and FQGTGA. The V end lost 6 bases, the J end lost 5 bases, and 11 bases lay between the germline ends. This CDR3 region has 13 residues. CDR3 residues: CASSPQPDQPQHF. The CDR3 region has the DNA TGTGCCAGCAGTCCACAGCCGGATCAGCCCCAGCATTTT.

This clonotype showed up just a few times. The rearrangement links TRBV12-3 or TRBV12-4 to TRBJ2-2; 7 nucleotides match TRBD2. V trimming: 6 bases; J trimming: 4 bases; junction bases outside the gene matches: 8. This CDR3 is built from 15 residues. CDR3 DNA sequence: TGTGCCAGCAGGGTCGCGGGAGCGGGCACCGGGGAGCTGTTTTTT. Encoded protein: CASRVAGAGTGELFF.

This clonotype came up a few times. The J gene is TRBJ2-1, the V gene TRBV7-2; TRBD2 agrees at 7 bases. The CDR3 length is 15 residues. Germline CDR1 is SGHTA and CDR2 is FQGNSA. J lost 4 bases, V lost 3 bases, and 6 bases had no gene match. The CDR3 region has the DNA TGTGCCAGCAGCTTGACTAGCCACGCTTACAATGAGCAGTTCTTC. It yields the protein CASSLTSHAYNEQFF. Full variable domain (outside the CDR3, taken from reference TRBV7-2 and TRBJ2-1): GAGVSQSPSNKVTEKGKDVELRCDPISGHTALYWYRQSLGQGLEFLIYFQGNSAPDKSGLPSDRFSAERTGGSVSTLTIQRTQQEDSAVYLCASSLTSHAYNEQFFGPGTRLTVL.

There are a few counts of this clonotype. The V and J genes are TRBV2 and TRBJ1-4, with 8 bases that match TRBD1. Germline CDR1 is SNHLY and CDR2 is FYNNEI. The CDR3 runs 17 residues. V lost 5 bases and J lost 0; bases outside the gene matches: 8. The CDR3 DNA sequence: TGTGCCAGCAGTTCGACCGGGACAGGTGCAACTAATGAAAAACTGTTTTTT. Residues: CASSSTGTGATNEKLFF.

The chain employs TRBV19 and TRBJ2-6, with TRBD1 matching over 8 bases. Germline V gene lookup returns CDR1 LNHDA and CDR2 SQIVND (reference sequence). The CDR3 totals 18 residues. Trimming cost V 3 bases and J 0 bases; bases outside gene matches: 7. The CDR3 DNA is TGTGCCAGTAGTATCATCGGGACAGGATTCTCTGGGGCCAACGTCCTGACTTTC. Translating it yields CASSIIGTGFSGANVLTF.

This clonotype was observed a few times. Written as DNA, the CDR3 is TGTGCCAGCAGTCCCGCCCCCCCTAACGGGAGCTACGAGCAGTACTTC. It encodes CASSPAPPNGSYEQYF. The V call is TRBV28, the J call TRBJ2-7; perhaps TRBD2 as D (6 bases). Germline CDR1 is MDHEN and CDR2 is SYDVKM. The CDR3 contains 16 residues. Trimming took 5 bases from V and 3 from J, leaving 20 bases between them.

CDR3 amino acids: CSSDPPGPSSYNEQFF. CDR3 bases: TGCAGCTCCGACCCGCCCGGGCCGAGCTCCTACAATGAGCAGTTCTTC. The chain recombines TRBV29-1 with TRBJ2-1; D is unclear. The germline V gene encodes CDR1 SQVTM and CDR2 ANQGSEA. The CDR3 is 16 residues long. V was clipped by 8 bases and J by 0 bases, with 20 bases between them.

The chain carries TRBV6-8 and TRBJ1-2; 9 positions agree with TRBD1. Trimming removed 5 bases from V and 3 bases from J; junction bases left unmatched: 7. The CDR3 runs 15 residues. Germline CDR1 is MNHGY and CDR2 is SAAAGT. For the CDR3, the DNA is TGTGCCAGCAGTCAGAGCGGACAGGGGCACTATGGCTACACCTTC. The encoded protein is CASSQSGQGHYGYTF.

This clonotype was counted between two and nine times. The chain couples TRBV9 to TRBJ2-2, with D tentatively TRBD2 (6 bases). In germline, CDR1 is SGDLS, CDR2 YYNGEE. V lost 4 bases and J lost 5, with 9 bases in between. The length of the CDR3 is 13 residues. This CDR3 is CASSTRETGELFF. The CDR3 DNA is TGTGCCAGCAGCACCCGGGAGACCGGGGAGCTGTTTTTT.

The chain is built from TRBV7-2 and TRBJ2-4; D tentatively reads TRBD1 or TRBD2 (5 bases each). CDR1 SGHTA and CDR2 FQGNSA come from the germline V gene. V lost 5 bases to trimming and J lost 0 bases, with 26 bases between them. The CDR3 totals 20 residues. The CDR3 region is CASSPWRGAQTNLAKNIQYF. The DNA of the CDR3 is TGTGCCAGCAGCCCCTGGAGAGGGGCCCAAACCAATCTAGCCAAAAACATTCAGTACTTC.

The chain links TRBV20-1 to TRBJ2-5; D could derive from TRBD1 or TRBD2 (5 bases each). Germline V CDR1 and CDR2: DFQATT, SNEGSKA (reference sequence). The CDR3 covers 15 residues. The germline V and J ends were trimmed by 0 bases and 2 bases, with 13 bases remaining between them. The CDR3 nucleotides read TGCAGTGCTAGAGAGGGGGTAGTAAGGCAAGAGACCCAGTACTTC. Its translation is CSAREGVVRQETQYF.

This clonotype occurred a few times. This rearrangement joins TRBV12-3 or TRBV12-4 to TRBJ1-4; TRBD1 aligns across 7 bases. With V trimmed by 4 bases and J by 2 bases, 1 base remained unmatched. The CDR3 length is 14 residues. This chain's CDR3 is CASSWDSTNEKLFF. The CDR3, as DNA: TGTGCCAGCAGTTGGGACAGTACTAATGAAAAACTGTTTTTT.